The 30 T cell receptor beta chains listed next were all sequenced from one sample in a study of T-cell reconstitution after alpha-beta-depleted transplantation in children (dated by TCRdb to about 2016). Sample treatment or condition, as interpreted from the label and publication: allogeneic hematopoietic cell transplantation with graft depleted of TCRalphabeta T cells and CD19 B cells. Library method: PCR. The sequencer listed for this sample is Illumina HiSeq 2500. TCR library preparation used molecular barcoding, with unique molecular identifiers applied to normalize quantification of the TCRbeta repertoire. TCRdb ran its own pipeline on the public reads, namely fastp trimming at Q25 and MiXCR clone calling, and kept in-frame beta chains. Identical CDR3 proteins give one entry, which carries the most common genes and DNA. Here the sample has around 500,000 distinct CDR3 sequences; 20% to 25% occur a single time. 13% to 15% of the sample is in the top ten clones.

The sequencing here drew on PBMCs, mostly from graft donor cells, taken 360 days after TCRalphabeta/CD19-depleted stem cell transplant. All receptors derive from a boy under two years old who had a stem cell transplant for acute myeloid leukemia, so the T cells may come from the graft donor.

The chain carries TRBV20-1 and TRBJ1-5, with D maybe TRBD1 (5 bases). The CDR3 spans 14 residues. Trimming took off 6 bases at V and 2 bases at J, with 14 bases between the two ends. Germline V gives CDR1 DFQATT, CDR2 SNEGSKA (reference sequence). For the CDR3, the DNA is TGCAGTGCCCGCGCGGGGGAGGGCAATCAGCCCCAGCATTTT. It encodes CSARAGEGNQPQHF.

This clonotype showed up many times. This chain joins TRBV24-1 and TRBJ2-5, with 11 bases fitting TRBD1. Germline CDR1 KGHDR, CDR2 SFDVKD. This CDR3 contains 17 residues. J gave up 3 bases and V 1 base, and 6 bases lay outside the gene matches. For the CDR3, the DNA is TGTGCCACCAGTGATTTCACCCGGGACAGGGGGAAAGAGACCCAGTACTTC. Translating gives CATSDFTRDRGKETQYF.

The sample holds a few counts of this clonotype. V gene TRBV15 combines with J gene TRBJ2-3; no clear D. The CDR3 covers 16 residues. V was cut by 0 bases and J by 1 base, with 11 bases left in between. Germline V gene sequence: CDR1 LNHNV, CDR2 YYDKDF (reference sequence). The CDR3 reads CATSRDPFLRTDTQYF. DNA for the CDR3: TGTGCCACCAGCAGAGATCCGTTTCTACGCACAGATACGCAGTATTTT.

The gene calls are TRBV5-6 and TRBJ2-2; 8 positions agree with TRBD1. Germline CDR1 and CDR2: SGHDT and YYEEEE. The V gene end was trimmed by 4 bases and the J gene end by 7 bases; junction bases not matched to a gene: 6. The length of the CDR3 is 14 residues. CDR3 amino acids: CASSAGQAVGELFF. In nucleotides, the CDR3 is TGTGCCAGCAGCGCGGGACAGGCCGTCGGGGAGCTGTTTTTT.

The chain combines TRBV4-3 with TRBJ2-3; D is uncertain. Trimming cost V 0 bases and J 1 base, with 11 bases left between them. This CDR3 comprises 16 residues. The germline V gene has CDR1 LGHNA and CDR2 YSLEER. Here the CDR3 DNA reads TGCGCCAGCAGCCAAGAGATAGGGCGTGGCACAGATACGCAGTATTTT. Translated: CASSQEIGRGTDTQYF.

At least ten counts were recorded for this clonotype. The rearrangement joins TRBV15 to TRBJ2-5, with D possibly matching TRBD1 (6 bases). With 0 bases removed from V and 1 base from J, the gap between germline ends came to 6 bases. The CDR3 has 14 residues. Germline CDR1 is LNHNV and CDR2 is YYDKDF (reference sequence). This CDR3 reads CATSREDSQETQYF. The DNA of the CDR3 is TGTGCCACCAGCAGAGAGGACAGCCAAGAGACCCAGTACTTC.

The gene calls are TRBV5-1 and TRBJ2-1; 10 bases agree with TRBD2. V dropped 5 bases and J dropped 6; count of bases not matched to a gene: 5. The length of the CDR3 is 14 residues. Germline CDR1 SGHRS, CDR2 YFSETQ. CDR3 nucleotides: TGCGCCAGCAGGGGACTAGCGAACCCCAATGAGCAGTTCTTC. It codes for CASRGLANPNEQFF.

The rearrangement links TRBV15 to TRBJ2-7, with TRBD1 matching over 10 bases. The germline V gene has CDR1 LNHNV and CDR2 YYDKDF (reference sequence). With V trimmed by 0 bases and J by 7 bases, 12 bases remained unmatched. The length of the CDR3 is 17 residues. Here the CDR3 DNA reads TGTGCCACCAGCAGAGAACCCCCGGACAGGGGGTGGGATGAGCAGTACTTC. Translating it yields CATSREPPDRGWDEQYF.

V and J are TRBV10-3 and TRBJ2-7; a possible D gene is TRBD1 (6 bases). Germline CDR1 reads ENHRY; CDR2 reads SYGVKD. This CDR3 is built from 12 residues. Trimming shortened V by 6 bases and J by 4 bases, and 10 bases separated the two germline ends. The CDR3 region is CAISVDRYEQYF. CDR3 bases: TGTGCCATCAGCGTCGACAGGTACGAGCAGTACTTC.

This chain uses TRBV12-3 or TRBV12-4 with TRBJ2-2; TRBD1 matches 7 bases. The CDR3 length is 18 residues. J gave up 3 bases and V 4 bases, and 14 bases lay outside the gene matches. The CDR3 loop is CASSSTGDIQYHTGELFF. CDR3 nucleotide sequence: TGTGCCAGCAGTTCCACAGGGGACATACAATATCACACCGGGGAGCTGTTTTTT.

Here the CDR3 reads CASTGANEKLFF. DNA of the CDR3: TGTGCCAGCACGGGGGCTAATGAAAAACTGTTTTTT. The rearrangement links TRBV28 to TRBJ1-4, with D possibly TRBD1 on 5 matching bases. The germline V gene encodes CDR1 MDHEN and CDR2 SYDVKM. This CDR3 comprises 12 residues. Between the trimmed V and J ends, which lost 7 bases and 3 bases, there was a span of 6 bases.

This chain connects TRBV11-1 to TRBJ2-1; 7 nucleotides agree with TRBD2. Germline CDR1 and CDR2: SGHAT and FQDESV (reference sequence). With V trimmed by 4 bases and J by 0 bases, 15 bases remained unmatched. This CDR3 contains 19 residues. The CDR3 DNA follows: TGTGCCAGCAGCTCGCAGGGTAACCAGCGGGGACGCTCCTACAATGAGCAGTTCTTC. Residues: CASSSQGNQRGRSYNEQFF.

This clonotype was seen a few times. The CDR3 bases are TGCAGTGCCGAGGAGTGGCGAAAAAGCTCCTATAATTCACCCCTCCACTTT. Residues: CSAEEWRKSSYNSPLHF. V is TRBV20-1 and J is TRBJ1-6; D unclear. The V gene's germline CDR1 is DFQATT and CDR2 SNEGSKA (reference sequence). The V and J ends lost 6 bases and 0 bases respectively, with 18 bases between them. The CDR3 is 17 residues long.

The rearrangement joins TRBV7-6 to TRBJ2-1; D might be TRBD1 (7 bases). Trimming removed 0 bases at V and 9 bases at J, with 15 bases between. CDR3 length: 15 amino acids. CDR1 and CDR2 from the germline V gene are SGHVS and FNYEAQ. CDR3 amino acids: CASSLARQGGGEQFF. In nucleotides, the CDR3 is TGTGCCAGCAGCTTAGCGCGGCAGGGGGGAGGTGAGCAGTTCTTC.

In this sample, this clonotype turned up many times. The V gene is TRBV11-2, the J gene TRBJ2-1; TRBD2 aligns across 8 bases. From germline, CDR1 is SGHAT and CDR2 FQNNGV. The V gene end was trimmed by 2 bases and the J gene end by 7 bases; junction bases not matched to a gene: 10. The CDR3 totals 16 residues. CDR3 sequence reads: CASSLLGGRNTNEQFF. The CDR3 DNA reads as TGTGCCAGCAGCTTACTAGGCGGGAGGAACACGAATGAGCAGTTCTTC.

This clonotype was counted at least ten times. This chain joins TRBV2 and TRBJ2-1, with a tentative D call TRBD2 (5 bases). Trimming pared 1 base from V and 1 base from J, leaving 8 bases between. The length of the CDR3 is 15 residues. CDR1 is SNHLY, CDR2 FYNNEI, per germline. For the CDR3, the DNA is TGTGCCAGCAGTGAAGTTACTAGGTCCTACAATGAGCAGTTCTTC. Amino acids: CASSEVTRSYNEQFF.

This clonotype has at least ten counts. The V call is TRBV19, the J call TRBJ2-1, with D unresolved. Trimming removed 1 base from V and 10 bases from J, with 5 bases in between. This CDR3 is built from 11 residues. Germline V CDR1 and CDR2: LNHDA, SQIVND (reference sequence). The CDR3 DNA sequence: TGTGCCAGTAGTATAGTTGGGGAGCAGTTCTTC. Protein product: CASSIVGEQFF. The variable domain in full, with the rest retrieved from reference TRBV19 and TRBJ2-1, is DGGITQSPKYLFRKEGQNVTLSCEQNLNHDAMYWYRQDPGQGLRLIYYSQIVNDFQKGDIAEGYSVSREKKESFPLTVTSAQKNPTAFYLCASSIVGEQFFGPGTRLTVL.

This clonotype was found a few times. The rearrangement uses TRBV18 and TRBJ1-2, with 10 bases aligning to TRBD1. This CDR3 has 18 residues. Trimming cost V 3 bases and J 6 bases; bases outside gene matches: 16. CDR1 is KGHSH and CDR2 is LQKENI in the germline V gene. Here the CDR3 reads CASSPQPGGDRGRDGYTF. For the CDR3, the DNA is TGTGCCAGCTCACCCCAACCCGGCGGAGACAGGGGGCGCGATGGCTACACCTTC.

The rearrangement uses TRBV12-3 or TRBV12-4 and TRBJ2-2; 7 bases map to TRBD1. This CDR3 is built from 15 residues. With 4 bases clipped from V and 6 bases from J, the junction kept 8 bases outside the gene matches. DNA of the CDR3: TGTGCCAGCAGTTCCCGGGACAGTGGGGCCGGGGAGCTGTTTTTT. Its translation: CASSSRDSGAGELFF.

The chain has TRBV6-8 and TRBJ2-1; 9 positions agree with TRBD1. Unmatched junction bases numbered 15, after V lost 5 bases and J lost 1 base. Germline-derived CDR1 and CDR2 are MNHGY and SAAAGT. The CDR3 is made up of 19 amino acids. The CDR3 DNA reads TGTGCCAGCAGTGCGGAGGGGACAGGGAACCAACGTTCCTACAATGAGCAGTTCTTC. This codes for CASSAEGTGNQRSYNEQFF.

The J gene is TRBJ2-2, the V gene TRBV14, with D unclear. In germline, CDR1 is SGHDN, CDR2 FVKESK. The CDR3 runs 13 residues. V gave up 7 bases and J gave up 3 bases, with 9 bases separating them. The CDR3 DNA reads as TGTGCCAGCAAGAAGATGGACACCGGGGAGCTGTTTTTT. It translates to CASKKMDTGELFF.

V gene TRBV15 combines with J gene TRBJ2-2, with unresolved D. CDR1 LNHNV and CDR2 YYDKDF come from the germline V gene (reference sequence). V lost 0 bases to trimming and J lost 1 base, with 6 bases between them. The CDR3 loop spans 15 amino acids. The CDR3 sequence is CATSRDLGNTGELFF. CDR3 sequence (DNA): TGTGCCACCAGCAGAGATTTAGGGAACACCGGGGAGCTGTTTTTT.

This chain connects TRBV7-9 to TRBJ2-1; D possibly matches TRBD1 or TRBD2 (5 bases each). This CDR3 comprises 13 residues. V was trimmed by 8 bases and J by 2 bases, leaving 10 bases between them. The V gene's germline CDR1 is SEHNR and CDR2 FQNEAQ (reference sequence). The CDR3 protein is CASVRDPYNEQFF. CDR3 coding DNA: TGTGCCAGCGTACGGGACCCCTACAATGAGCAGTTCTTC.

Only a few counts were recorded for this clonotype. This chain joins TRBV5-1 and TRBJ2-1; 7 nucleotides agree with TRBD1. CDR1 SGHRS and CDR2 YFSETQ come from the germline V gene. This CDR3 has 17 residues. V was clipped by 4 bases and J by 0 bases; unmatched bases: 10. The CDR3 protein is CASSVPRDSPSYNEQFF. The CDR3, as DNA: TGCGCCAGCAGCGTACCCCGGGACAGCCCCTCCTACAATGAGCAGTTCTTC. The whole variable domain, filled in from reference TRBV5-1 and TRBJ2-1, reads KAGVTQTPRYLIKTRGQQVTLSCSPISGHRSVSWYQQTPGQGLQFLFEYFSETQRNKGNFPGRFSGRQFSNSRSEMNVSTLELGDSALYLCASSVPRDSPSYNEQFFGPGTRLTVL.

The chain carries TRBV20-1 and TRBJ1-1; no definite D call. CDR3 length: 15 amino acids. V was pared by 5 bases and J by 0 bases, with 16 bases between. The germline gives CDR1 DFQATT, CDR2 SNEGSKA (reference sequence). The CDR3 is CSALHYAGLNTEAFF. The CDR3, as DNA: TGCAGTGCTCTCCATTACGCCGGATTGAACACTGAAGCTTTCTTT.

V gene TRBV6-5 combines with J gene TRBJ1-2; D is possibly TRBD1 (5 bases). Germline CDR1 reads MNHEY; CDR2 reads SVGAGI. Trimming removed 0 bases at V and 5 bases at J, with 13 bases between. The CDR3 runs to 15 residues. The chain's CDR3 is CASSYSKGSGYGYTF. As DNA, the CDR3 is TGTGCCAGCAGTTACTCGAAGGGCTCAGGGTATGGCTACACCTTC.

This clonotype was found a few times. The chain uses TRBV29-1 and TRBJ1-3; TRBD1 matches 7 bases. Per the germline V gene, CDR1 is SQVTM and CDR2 is ANQGSEA. Unmatched junction bases numbered 3, after V lost 5 bases and J lost 2 bases. CDR3 length equals 13 residues. The DNA for the CDR3 is TGCAGCGTTCGACAGGGCCCTGGAAACACCATATATTTT. This gives the protein CSVRQGPGNTIYF.

The sample holds one count of this clonotype. CDR3 sequence: CASSYSLAGGRNEQFF. The CDR3 bases are TGTGCCAGCAGTTACTCTCTAGCGGGGGGACGCAATGAGCAGTTCTTC. The chain carries TRBV6-2 or TRBV6-3 and TRBJ2-1; 11 bases line up with TRBD2. The ends lost 0 bases at V and 6 bases at J; junction bases unmatched: 4. The CDR3 has 16 residues. Germline V lookup: CDR1 MNHEY, CDR2 SVGEGT.

The chain joins TRBV5-1 to TRBJ2-3; 7 positions match TRBD2. The junction had 10 bases not matched to a gene; V was cut back by 4 bases and J by 5 bases. There are 15 residues in the CDR3. CDR1 is SGHRS and CDR2 is YFSETQ in the germline V gene. CDR3 nucleotide sequence: TGCGCCAGCAGCAGCCTGGGGGGGGGTGGAGATACGCAGTATTTT. Residues: CASSSLGGGGDTQYF.

The rearrangement links TRBV7-9 to TRBJ2-7, with D possibly matching TRBD2 (5 bases). The CDR3 runs 15 residues. V shed 1 base and J shed 5 bases, with 15 bases lying between them. Germline-derived CDR1 and CDR2 are SEHNR and FQNEAQ (reference sequence). The DNA of the CDR3 is TGTGCCAGCAGCTTAGTGGAGGTCAGGACGGACGAGCAGTACTTC. Protein sequence: CASSLVEVRTDEQYF.